This note documents a single T cell receptor beta chain sequence. Antigen specificity is unknown. This specimen belongs to a study of T cell responses to AZD1222 COVID-19 vaccine. Clones were read by immunoSEQ multiplex PCR, and TCRdb kept only the in-frame ones, dropping some. The sample lists 80,000 to 95,000 clones; around nine tenths were seen once. Study-wide results and caveats: Targeting of unmutated variant regions was reportedly seen in nearly half of spike-specific TCRs. In a largely white British group with more females than males, clonal diversity was possibly underestimated. Sampling that yielded the repertoires occurred only after the peak T cell response.

The CDR3 runs 14 residues. After removal of 3 bases from V and 7 bases from J, the junction contained 8 bases not matched to a gene. The V gene's germline CDR1 is MNHNS and CDR2 SASEGT. Sequenced material: peripheral blood, taken 28 days after the second AZD1222 dose. The clonotype comes from an adult who received the AZD1222 COVID-19 vaccine. The chain combines TRBV6-1 with TRBJ1-2, with 7 bases lining up with TRBD1. The DNA of the CDR3 is TGTGCCAGCAGTGATGGGGCCCGGACAGGTGGCTACACCTTC. Protein sequence: CASSDGARTGGYTF.